This T cell receptor beta chain appears in the sequencing data of a study of blood T cell repertoires in COVID-19 (dated by TCRdb to 2020 to 2021). For the study in its entirety: Collaborator samples came from the United States, Italy and Spain and covered acute and convalescent phases of COVID-19. The material from the prospective study consisted of cDNA or gDNA derived from T cells, B-cell-depleted T cells, or PBMCs. Subjects who had been exposed to COVID-19, were actively infected with it, or had recovered from it provided the deeply sampled blood TCRbeta repertoires that made up the dataset. The repertoires were made available in a free public database intended to serve as a resource for research on the immune response to SARS-CoV-2. The samples were drawn from two sources: the first 160 participants of the ongoing ImmuneRACE study, and about 1,300 subjects contributed by 6 global collaborators. Nearly every sample came with metadata listing a de-identified subject ID, COVID-19 status, age in years and sex. Where available, HLA class I and class II types were taken from metadata supplied by the sample provider and were not determined by assay-based typing. The full study reports these points: Clinical and demographic metadata were provided uncurated, with the amount varying by source and participant.

Regarding this clone: What this receptor recognizes is not known. Per-base quality was not reported, and no clone a single base away is much larger than it.

TCRbeta CDR3 regions were amplified from genomic DNA by means of the immunoSEQ Assay, a bias-controlled multiplex PCR. Per the original workflow: The number of nucleated cells in each sample was estimated from the amplification of reference gene primers within the assay. Sequence reads were collapsed and filtered to measure the absolute abundance of every unique TCRbeta CDR3 rearrangement. For each sample, productive Simpson clonality was calculated by taking the square root of Simpson's diversity index across productive rearrangements. TCRdb carries this immuneACCESS record with in-frame sequences only. Its versions omit some clonotypes, under half of them owing to an unresolved V gene in the studies checked, with the rest unexplained. V, J and clone size reflect that table, while D and trimming were determined from the DNA. Recorded for this sample are approximately 270,000 clones; 70% to 90% of them occurred a single time. The ten largest clonotypes hold roughly 1.4% of the sample.

The collaborating institutions used their own protocols to collect whole blood in K2EDTA tubes. For TCRbeta analysis, collaborator samples were shipped as frozen whole blood, as isolated PBMCs, or as DNA extracted from either sample type. Taken from cysteine to phenylalanine, the CDR3 has 12 residues. The entry retains the CDR3 DNA only, 36 bases that are in frame from base 1. V and J are trimmed by 0 bases and 15 bases, and the gene matches miss 4 bases of the junction. Taken from the germline V gene (reference sequence), the CDR1 and CDR2 loops are LGHDT and YNNKEL. The material sequenced was peripheral blood. The TCR comes from an elderly man with acute or convalescent COVID-19. Recombination connected TRBV3-1 (or the pseudogene TRBV3-2) to TRBJ1-4, with 7 bases in between that match TRBD1. The base sequence is TGTGCCAGCAGCCAAGATTCAGGGGGAATGTTTTTT. It is translated as CASSQDSGGMFF.